This T cell receptor (beta chain) was documented in a study of OX40 agonist ivuxolimab in advanced cancers. In the study overall: An agonistic human IgG2 monoclonal antibody against OX40 (CD134) was given.

Study-level points and caveats: Both CD4+ and CD8+ T cell populations in blood had undergone clonal expansion by week 6 at 0.1 to 3.0 mg/kg. Mean expanded clone counts were higher in CD8+ than CD4+ T cells.

About this clone: The antigen is not known.

TCRdb's table, derived via immunoSEQ multiplex PCR, lists solely in-frame clones and lacks some. The sample shows over 25,000 clones, around 86% of them seen only once. The CDR3 extends over 17 amino acids. CDR1 is SGDLS and CDR2 is YYNGEE in the germline V gene. The ends lost 0 bases at V and 8 bases at J; junction bases unmatched: 8. This receptor was taken from an adult with an advanced solid tumor such as melanoma, head and neck, liver or kidney cancer. Sequenced material: CD4+ or CD8+ T cells sorted from blood, taken in a trial of the OX40 agonist ivuxolimab. The chain carries TRBV9 and TRBJ2-1, with 13 bases that match TRBD2. The CDR3 here is CASSVASGLAGVHEQFF. CDR3 in DNA: TGTGCCAGCAGCGTAGCTTCCGGACTAGCGGGAGTTCATGAGCAGTTCTTC.